This T cell receptor (beta chain) is drawn from a study of Ad26.COV2.S vaccination and SARS-CoV-2 variants. CDR1 and CDR2 (germline): MNHEY, SMNVEV (reference sequence). The ends were cut back, 10 bases at V and 8 bases at J, with 14 bases in the middle. The CDR3 runs 11 residues. TCRdb keeps only in-frame clones here, not all; method: immunoSEQ multiplex PCR. The data hold around 300,000 clones, with roughly 88% observed a single time. Treatment specified: roughly 18 received Ad26.COV2.S at low or high dose, single or two shots; a few received placebo; per-sample allocation not given. After the first vaccine or placebo injection, samples were drawn on day 63.

J is TRBJ1-2 and V is TRBV27, with D uncertain. The specimen comprised peripheral blood, sampled in a trial of Ad26.COV2.S vaccine versus placebo. The sequence was obtained from a person aged 18-60 years who received the Ad26.COV2.S COVID-19 vaccine or a placebo. CDR3 coding DNA: TGTGCCACGCGATGGGTGGAGGGCTACACCTTC. Translating it yields CATRWVEGYTF.